This note documents a single T cell receptor (beta chain) sequence. Its specific antigen is unknown. V lost 3 bases and J lost 2 bases; the stretch between them is 15 bases long. CDR1 and CDR2 are drawn from the germline V gene: MGHRA, YSYEKL. Its CDR3 holds 16 amino acids, cysteine through phenylalanine. The CDR3 DNA has 48 bases and is translated from base 1. This sample is part of a study of cytomegalovirus exposure and HLA in healthy donors listed by TCRdb under 2017. Concerning the study at large: According to an earlier analysis of a few hundred of the donors, some 180 million T cells yielded 90 million to 130 million unique TCR beta sequences and around 280 Gb of sequence data. An early release covering about 600 HLA-typed donors comprised approximately 290 gigabases of sequencing data and tens of millions of unique TCR sequences. Of the roughly 400 genotyped donors, approximately 82% fell in the genetic ancestry cluster associated with self-reported Caucasian donors. The aim of the study was to test whether cataloging public T cell receptors could identify signatures of past pathogen exposure. Using immunosequencing, the study profiled T cell repertoires from around 670 subjects and related those repertoires to cytomegalovirus serostatus. Along with the approximately 600-subject first cohort, a separate validation cohort of over 90 different subjects was used. To predict cytomegalovirus infection status, the study combined high-throughput TCR immunosequencing, statistical association of individual TCRs with disease status, and machine learning. In a later analysis, previously published TCR beta repertoires from about 640 donors were re-analyzed and high-resolution HLA genotyping was added so that TCR occurrence patterns could be studied. Rather than using new phenotypic data, the later analysis identified candidate immune exposures from TCR beta sequences and from how often those sequences occurred across donors. An earlier analysis of some 500 of the donors applied high-throughput TCR beta sequencing to assess whether each TCR beta V gene segment acted as functional or pseudogenic. Alongside the repertoire data, information on donor age, sex, ethnicity and CMV serostatus was compiled. In a later genetic analysis, genome-wide SNP genotypes for 398 of the 666 donors were used, and that subset was treated as a discovery cohort. All discovery cohort repertoires had been generated on a single sequencing platform. HLA typing included class I and class II loci at four-digit resolution. The number of donors typed differed by locus, with 629-630 for A, B, C, DRB1 and DQB1, more than 500 for DQA1, under 610 for DPA1, and around 460 for DPB1. Five DR-DQ haplotypes were handled as single units for association and clustering, since linkage in the cohort was strong. Across around 400 genotyped donors of the cohort, an average of approximately 240,000 unique TCR beta nucleotide sequences per donor were sequenced, and roughly a sixth of those sequences were non-productive. Here is what the overall study found, with its caveats: In a later analysis, HLA-associated TCR beta chains showed more clonal expansion and lower generation probabilities than non-associated chains that were equally common. For the cohort, immune exposure information was limited to CMV serostatus. A later analysis reported that several top co-occurrence clusters appeared linked to parvovirus B19, influenza, CMV and Epstein-Barr virus. Specific HLA alleles were associated with roughly 17,000 TCR beta sequences at a false discovery rate of 0.05 in a later analysis. The presence/absence analyses assumed that sequencing depth was roughly uniform across donors, and that assumption may not be true. V-gene and J-gene trimming of TCR beta chains was associated with a missense DCLRE1C variant in a later genetic analysis, and the association was replicated in an independent cohort. In a later analysis, TCR association rates were found to vary across HLA loci, with the most associated TCRs seen for DRB1 alleles and the fewest for HLA-C alleles. An earlier analysis of 450 to 750 of the donors showed that most TCR beta V segments appeared in productive rearrangements either about 87% or about 30% of the time, which broadly matched IMGT annotations. Correlated functional status among segregating V segments might reflect linkage disequilibrium, but an unknown experimental factor could not be ruled out. Most TCR sequences were observed very rarely across donors, whereas some public TCRs were present in many individuals. Because counts were too low, seventeen rarely observed V segments, including chromosome 9 orphons, were excluded from the earlier analysis of under 650 of the donors. It was suggested by the authors that the approach could potentially be generalized to other disease states and immunological phenotypes. In this cohort, only TCR beta chains were sequenced, and detectable features were limited by the absence of alpha or paired-chain data. In vitro tests confirmed that three of the cytomegalovirus-associated TCR beta chains recognize cytomegalovirus antigens. Cytomegalovirus status was reported to be diagnosed by the classifier with high specificity and sensitivity in both the original and validation cohorts. A total of around 150 TCR beta chains were listed by the study as associated with cytomegalovirus. Strong co-occurrence of HLA alleles, especially DR and DQ, made assigning TCR associations to individual alleles difficult. A cluster of highly shared sequence variants was judged likely to represent a technical artifact of the sequencing pipeline. A further reported finding was that TCR beta sequences accurately predicted the HLA-A and HLA-B alleles for most subjects in the first cohort. Compared with the approximately 700-donor mean, donors in an Asian-associated ancestry cluster had fewer N-insertions in productive TCRs, according to a later genetic analysis. HLA typing was unavailable for some donors at each locus, so association tests used only the typed subset. According to a later analysis, most CMV-associated TCR beta chains appeared to be HLA-restricted, and the HLA associations seemed to be driven largely by CMV exposure. Some IMGT-functional V segments, including TRBV6-2 and TRBV6-3, could not be told apart with the 87-base-pair reads, so those segments were excluded.

Library preparation used the immunoSEQ multiplex PCR assay. A mixture of 60 forward primers for TCR Vbeta segments and 13 reverse primers for TCR Jbeta segments was used in the multiplex PCR. Amplification of the CDR3 region of rearranged TCR beta genes was performed with a multiplex PCR assay on genomic DNA. Amplified TCR beta libraries were sequenced as 87-base-pair reads on the Illumina HiSeq System. On the study's bioinformatics: In a later analysis, around 80 million unique TCR beta chains were counted across the 500 to 850 repertoires, and roughly 11 million of these chains were shared by at least two donors. Raw reads were error-corrected and collapsed into unique sequences by a nearest-neighbor algorithm in which closely related sequences were merged to remove PCR and sequencing errors. Alignment of CDR3 sequences to IMGT reference sequences was used to assign V, D and J gene segments. For a sequence to be retained, at least a six-nucleotide match to both a V gene segment and a J gene segment was required. A rearrangement counted as productive if the CDR3 had no stop codons and remained in frame with V and J, and every other rearrangement counted as non-productive. CDR3 was defined according to IMGT convention as the region running from the second conserved V-encoded cysteine to the conserved J-encoded phenylalanine. Sequences without an unambiguous match to a single V gene segment were excluded from the earlier analysis of a few hundred of the donors. An earlier analysis of 587 of the donors classified V segments as functional when productive rearrangements were above 56.7% and as segregating when the standard deviation between donors was above 5%. A statistical classification framework was built to diagnose cytomegalovirus status from the catalog of TCR beta chain sequences. In a later analysis, V and J genes were assigned by comparing TCR nucleotide sequences against IMGT/GENE-DB human TR gene sequences. In a later analysis, CDR3 sequences and most-parsimonious VDJ recombination scenarios were assigned using the TCRdist pipeline. In a later analysis, each TCR beta chain was defined by its CDR3 amino acid sequence together with its V-gene family, and reads without a unique V-gene family were excluded. A later analysis removed several hundred highly shared, low-generation-probability nucleotide sequences to deal with suspected cross-contamination and a sequencing artifact. In a later analysis, a clonal expansion index for each public chain was calculated from normalized within-repertoire ranks of inferred template counts. Generation probabilities in a later analysis came from a VDJ recombination model fitted to out-of-frame rearrangements, and those results were checked against IGoR. Hypergeometric tests were used in a later analysis to score TCR-TCR, TCR-HLA and TCR-CMV co-occurrence, with a repertoire-size bias correction applied to the TCR pairs. False discovery rates were estimated in a later analysis by permuting HLA or CMV assignments 20 times. In a later analysis, co-occurring TCRs were grouped with DBSCAN, and TCRdist sequence similarity was added when clustering was performed within HLA-allele-positive subsets. Repertoires with fewer than 30,000 or more than 120,000 public chains were left out of co-occurrence clustering, as were five repertoires with anomalous nucleotide sharing. This is the immuneACCESS table as TCRdb keeps it, with only in-frame sequences that have V and J called. A part of the clones is gone; compared with another copy, unresolved V genes explain less than half, and the rest is unexplained. The V and J calls and clone size come from that table; D and trimming were worked out from the DNA. The table kept for this sample lists approximately 110,000 clones. The biggest ten clones account for 3.7% of the sample.

The cohort consisted of 600 to 750 healthy bone marrow donors. All cohort members were sampled while nominally healthy, although unrecorded immune exposures were likely present. The donor tested CMV seronegative and was one of the 352 seronegative cohort members. A peripheral blood sample was collected from each donor, and TCR beta sequencing was performed on peripheral blood mononuclear cells. Genomic DNA extraction from the blood cell samples was performed with the Qiagen DNeasy Blood Extraction Kit. Recombination connected TRBV4-1 to TRBJ2-3; TRBD2 might be the D gene, on 7 matching bases. The clonotype was recovered from a young man in good health and CMV-seronegative. Sequencing was carried out using PBMCs. The nucleotides read TGCGCCAGCAGCCATAATCGGGGGGCCCTCACAGATACGCAGTATTTT. It is translated as CASSHNRGALTDTQYF.